Each of the 12 T cell receptor beta chains below was sequenced from the same sample in a study of blood T cell repertoires in COVID-19. Using immunoSEQ multiplex PCR, the repertoire was profiled, and TCRdb retains in-frame clones only, with some absent. The sample has about 300,000 clones, approximately 88% seen once. The sequencing input was peripheral blood. These receptors originate from a human donor with COVID-19, enrolled during active disease. The donor label of this sample is uncertain.

The chain employs TRBV6-4 and TRBJ2-1, with 13 bases identical to TRBD2. The V gene end was trimmed by 7 bases and the J gene end by 8 bases; junction bases not matched to a gene: 5. The CDR3 spans 14 residues. From germline, CDR1 is MRHNA and CDR2 SNTAGT. The CDR3 loop reads CASTRLAGGHEQFF. CDR3 sequence (DNA): TGTGCCAGCACCCGACTAGCGGGAGGCCATGAGCAGTTCTTC.

This sequence joins TRBV7-2 and TRBJ2-1; D is possibly TRBD2 (5 bases). The CDR3 contains 18 residues. Germline V gives CDR1 SGHTA, CDR2 FQGNSA. The V gene lost 5 bases and the J gene lost 5 bases, with 25 bases spanning the gap. DNA of the CDR3: TGTGCCAGCAGCCCGAAACCCCCTGGGAGCATAAGGGACAATGAGCAGTTCTTC. Protein: CASSPKPPGSIRDNEQFF. The full variable domain, completed using reference TRBV7-2 and TRBJ2-1, is GAGVSQSPSNKVTEKGKDVELRCDPISGHTALYWYRQSLGQGLEFLIYFQGNSAPDKSGLPSDRFSAERTGGSVSTLTIQRTQQEDSAVYLCASSPKPPGSIRDNEQFFGPGTRLTVL.

V is TRBV27 and J is TRBJ2-7, with 9 bases aligning to TRBD1. The germline gives CDR1 MNHEY, CDR2 SMNVEV (reference sequence). The CDR3 extends over 13 amino acids. V dropped 6 bases and J dropped 3; count of bases not matched to a gene: 3. The CDR3 DNA reads TGTGCCAGCAGCCGGGACAGGGACTACGAGCAGTACTTC. This encodes CASSRDRDYEQYF.

The V gene is TRBV5-4, the J gene TRBJ1-1; 7 bases line up with TRBD1. The V gene end was trimmed by 4 bases and the J gene end by 5 bases; junction bases not matched to a gene: 14. Germline CDR1 reads SGHNT; CDR2 reads YYREEE (reference sequence). The CDR3 spans 16 residues. The DNA of the CDR3 is TGTGCCAGCAGCAGAGGACAGGACAGACTGGGGACTGAAGCTTTCTTT. Amino acids: CASSRGQDRLGTEAFF.

This sequence joins TRBV19 and TRBJ2-7; TRBD1 matches at 9 bases. V gave up 7 bases and J gave up 0 bases; unmatched junction bases: 4. Germline values: CDR1 LNHDA, CDR2 SQIVND (reference sequence). This CDR3 has 14 amino acids. The CDR3 region has the DNA TGTGCCAGTACTCGGACAGGGGTCTCCTACGAGCAGTACTTC. It codes for CASTRTGVSYEQYF.

The DNA of the CDR3 is TGCAGCGCTCGGACTGACGTAGGGTCACCCCTCCACTTT. Encoded protein: CSARTDVGSPLHF. The chain has TRBV29-1 and TRBJ1-6, with unresolved D. CDR1 is SQVTM and CDR2 is ANQGSEA in the germline V gene. Deletions cut 7 bases from V and 10 bases from J, with 17 bases between. CDR3 size: 13 residues.

This clone was detected once. The chain is built from TRBV4-1 and TRBJ2-7; D is uncertain. CDR3 length: 16 residues. Germline lookup yields CDR1 MGHRA and CDR2 YSYEKL. The V end was cut by 0 bases, the J end by 6 bases, with 18 bases between. The CDR3 here is CASSQEGTDPRSEQYF. The CDR3 DNA sequence: TGCGCCAGCAGCCAAGAAGGTACAGACCCTCGTAGCGAGCAGTACTTC.

The rearrangement uses TRBV16 and TRBJ1-3; the D is unclear. This CDR3 region has 16 residues. Germline V gene data show CDR1 as KGHSY and CDR2 as FQNENV. The V end lost 4 bases, the J end lost 0 bases, and 13 bases lay between the germline ends. The DNA of the CDR3 is TGTGCCAGCAGCCCAACGGACTTCTTCTCTGGAAACACCATATATTTT. The encoded protein is CASSPTDFFSGNTIYF. The whole variable domain, remainder taken from reference TRBV16 and TRBJ1-3, is GEEVAQTPKHLVRGEGQKAKLYCAPIKGHSYVFWYQQVLKNEFKFLISFQNENVFDETGMPKERFSAKCLPNSPCSLEIQATKLEDSAVYFCASSPTDFFSGNTIYFGEGSWLTVV.

Written as DNA, the CDR3 is TGTGCCAGCTCACCACTAGGACAGGGGGCTTGGGATGAGCAGTTCTTC. Its protein is CASSPLGQGAWDEQFF. The chain joins TRBV18 to TRBJ2-1, with 11 bases matching TRBD1. Trimming removed 1 base from V and 8 bases from J; junction bases left unmatched: 7. The germline V gene has CDR1 KGHSH and CDR2 LQKENI. The CDR3 is made up of 16 amino acids.

V gene TRBV4-1 combines with J gene TRBJ1-4, with TRBD1 identical over 9 bases. This CDR3 spans 15 amino acids. The V and J ends lost 3 bases and 8 bases, in that order; junction bases with no gene match: 7. Germline V gene sequence: CDR1 MGHRA, CDR2 YSYEKL. CDR3 nucleotide sequence: TGCGCCAGCAGCCAGGGGGACAGGGTAGGAGAAAAACTGTTTTTT. Translating gives CASSQGDRVGEKLFF.

The V call is TRBV28, the J call TRBJ2-7; possibly TRBD2 for D (5 bases). V was cut by 4 bases and J by 1 base, with 14 bases left in between. The CDR3 is made up of 15 amino acids. The germline CDR1 and CDR2 sequences are MDHEN and SYDVKM. This CDR3 is CASSSPSTGSYEQYF. The CDR3 nucleotides read TGTGCCAGCAGTTCACCAAGTACGGGATCCTACGAGCAGTACTTC.

This chain's CDR3 is CATGTGTTADTQYF. The CDR3 DNA reads as TGTGCCACCGGAACAGGGACAACGGCAGATACGCAGTATTTT. This chain joins TRBV24-1 and TRBJ2-3, with a possible D match to TRBD1 (6 bases). V was trimmed by 9 bases and J by 4 bases, leaving 16 bases between them. This CDR3 is 14 amino acids long. From germline, CDR1 is KGHDR and CDR2 SFDVKD.